This TCR beta chain comes out of a study of cytomegalovirus exposure and HLA in healthy donors. The study's findings and limits: For most TCR sequences rarity was the rule, although some public TCRs occurred in many donors. The TCR clusters that emerged in the first cohort tended, a later analysis found, to co-occur in the approximately 120 validation repertoires. Altogether, around 160 TCR beta chains were recorded as cytomegalovirus-associated.

The donors were members of the validation cohort, which comprised about 120 subjects and was separate from the first cohort of 730 or so subjects. Generated by immunoSEQ multiplex PCR, the TCRdb table keeps only in-frame clones and is missing some. The sample has about 44,000 clones, approximately 93% seen once. With 5 bases removed from V and 2 bases from J, the gap between germline ends came to 10 bases. The CDR3 loop spans 13 amino acids. Germline lookup yields CDR1 MDHEN and CDR2 SYDVKM. Of note for this clone: Its antigen remains unidentified.

This clonotype was obtained from a woman aged 18 to 35 in good health and CMV-seronegative. The V and J genes are TRBV28 and TRBJ2-7, with D possibly matching TRBD1 (6 bases). The material sequenced was PBMCs. CDR3 nucleotides: TGTGCCAGCAGTCGGGACACCACCTACGAGCAGTACTTC. This gives the protein CASSRDTTYEQYF. Based on the CDR3 plus reference TRBV28 and TRBJ2-7, the full variable domain is DVKVTQSSRYLVKRTGEKVFLECVQDMDHENMFWYRQDPGLGLRLIYFSYDVKMKEKGDIPEGYSVSREKKERFSLILESASTNQTSMYLCASSRDTTYEQYFGPGTRLTVT.